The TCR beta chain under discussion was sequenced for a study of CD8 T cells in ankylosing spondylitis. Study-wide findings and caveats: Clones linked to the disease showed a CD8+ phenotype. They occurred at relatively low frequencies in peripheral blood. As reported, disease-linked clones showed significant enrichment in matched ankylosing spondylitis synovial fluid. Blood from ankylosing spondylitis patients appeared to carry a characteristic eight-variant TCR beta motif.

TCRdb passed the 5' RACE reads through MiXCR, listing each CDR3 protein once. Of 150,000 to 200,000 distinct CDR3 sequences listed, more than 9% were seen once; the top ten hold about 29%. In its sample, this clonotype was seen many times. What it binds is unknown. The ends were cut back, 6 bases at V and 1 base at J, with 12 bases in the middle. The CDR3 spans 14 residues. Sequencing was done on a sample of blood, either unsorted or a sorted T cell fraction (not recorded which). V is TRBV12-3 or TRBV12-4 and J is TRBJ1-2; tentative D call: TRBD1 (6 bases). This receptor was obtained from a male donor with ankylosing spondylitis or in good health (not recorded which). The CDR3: CASSSGQLNYGYTF. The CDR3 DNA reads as TGTGCCAGCAGCTCCGGACAGCTTAACTATGGCTACACCTTC.